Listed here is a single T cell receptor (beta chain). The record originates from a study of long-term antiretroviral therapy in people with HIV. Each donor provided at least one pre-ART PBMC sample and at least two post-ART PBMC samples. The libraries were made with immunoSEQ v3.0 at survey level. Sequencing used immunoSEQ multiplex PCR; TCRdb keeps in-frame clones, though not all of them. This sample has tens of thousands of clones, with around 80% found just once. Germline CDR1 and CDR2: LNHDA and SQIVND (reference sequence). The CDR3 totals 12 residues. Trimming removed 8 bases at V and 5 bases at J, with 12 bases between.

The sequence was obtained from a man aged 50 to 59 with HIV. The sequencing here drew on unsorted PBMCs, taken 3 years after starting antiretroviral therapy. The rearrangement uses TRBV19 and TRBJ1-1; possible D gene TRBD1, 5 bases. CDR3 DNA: TGTGCCAGTCAGGGATTAGAGACTGAAGCTTTCTTT. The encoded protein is CASQGLETEAFF.